Each of the 8 T cell receptor beta chains below was sequenced from the same sample in a study of shared clonotypes between healthy human individuals (dated by TCRdb to about 2020). The library relied on the immunoSEQ multiplex PCR assay. TCRdb mirrors the immuneACCESS table, restricted to in-frame sequences. Some clones are absent from its copies; in checked studies, under half trace to an unresolved V gene, and the reason for the others is unknown. The sample data list around 600,000 clones, and around 95% of these were observed just once. Clones ranked in the top ten supply over 0.1% of the sample. CD8 naive samples consisted of CD45RO-negative cells that were positively selected for CCR7, yielding a CD45RA+CCR7+ population without TemRA cells. Specimen: naive CD8+ T cells sorted from blood. Explained via the paper, the cell subset or site label denotes: CD45RA+CCR7+. The receptors come from a woman younger than 45 in good health.

The chain recombines TRBV5-1 with TRBJ2-2; 8 bases are a match to TRBD2. The CDR3 has 17 amino acids. V was clipped by 2 bases and J by 5 bases; unmatched bases: 11. The germline CDR1 and CDR2 sequences are SGHRS and YFSETQ. The CDR3, as DNA: TGCGCCAGCAGCTTTCGAAGTGCGGGGGGCCAGACCGGGGAGCTGTTTTTT. This translates into CASSFRSAGGQTGELFF.

The V call is TRBV14, the J call TRBJ1-4; the D is unclear. V shed 3 bases and J shed 8 bases, with 7 bases lying between them. The CDR3 loop spans 12 amino acids. The germline gives CDR1 SGHDN, CDR2 FVKESK. CDR3 in DNA: TGTGCCAGCAGCCATAGCTCCGAAAAACTGTTTTTT. This encodes CASSHSSEKLFF. The whole variable domain, filled in from reference TRBV14 and TRBJ1-4, reads EAGVTQFPSHSVIEKGQTVTLRCDPISGHDNLYWYRRVMGKEIKFLLHFVKESKQDESGMPNNRFLAERTGGTYSTLKVQPAELEDSGVYFCASSHSSEKLFFGSGTQLSVL.

The chain combines TRBV6-1 with TRBJ2-5; 12 bases line up with TRBD2. This CDR3 is built from 15 residues. V lost 3 bases and J lost 4; bases outside the gene matches: 3. From germline, CDR1 is MNHNS and CDR2 SASEGT. The CDR3 DNA sequence: TGTGCCAGCAGTGAGACTAGCGGGAGTCCAGAGACCCAGTACTTC. This gives the protein CASSETSGSPETQYF.

The chain couples TRBV25-1 to TRBJ1-1; D unresolved. The CDR3 sequence is 15 residues long. Germline V CDR1 and CDR2: MGHDK, SYGVNS. The V end lost 1 base, the J end lost 4 bases, and 13 bases lay between the germline ends. The CDR3 spells CASSEFEGMSTEAFF. The DNA for the CDR3 is TGTGCCAGCAGTGAATTTGAGGGTATGAGCACTGAAGCTTTCTTT. The complete variable domain, with remaining parts taken from reference TRBV25-1 and TRBJ1-1, reads EADIYQTPRYLVIGTGKKITLECSQTMGHDKMYWYQQDPGMELHLIHYSYGVNSTEKGDLSSESTVSRIRTEHFPLTLESARPSHTSQYLCASSEFEGMSTEAFFGQGTRLTVV.

V gene TRBV2 combines with J gene TRBJ2-7; 8 bases match TRBD1. Germline CDR1 and CDR2: SNHLY and FYNNEI. V lost 4 bases to trimming and J lost 4 bases; unmatched junction nucleotides: 9. This CDR3 has 15 amino acids. DNA of the CDR3: TGTGCCAGCAGTGGGTCGACAGGGGTCTCGTACGAGCAGTACTTC. This encodes CASSGSTGVSYEQYF.

This chain connects TRBV19 to TRBJ2-1; maybe TRBD2 (6 bases). This CDR3 region has 15 residues. The V end lost 6 bases, the J end lost 4 bases, and 16 bases lay between the germline ends. Germline V gene lookup returns CDR1 LNHDA and CDR2 SQIVND (reference sequence). The CDR3, as DNA: TGTGCCAGTAGCTCCCCCGGGACTGGATACAATGAGCAGTTCTTC. Protein sequence: CASSSPGTGYNEQFF.

The rearrangement uses TRBV6-1 and TRBJ2-1, with TRBD1 matching over 8 bases. V gave up 5 bases and J gave up 1 base; unmatched junction bases: 4. The CDR3 has 15 residues. Germline CDR1 MNHNS, CDR2 SASEGT. CDR3 in amino acids: CASSLTGVSYNEQFF. DNA of the CDR3: TGTGCCAGCAGTTTGACAGGGGTATCCTACAATGAGCAGTTCTTC.

As DNA, the CDR3 is TGTGCCAGCACCGGGACAGGGCGTTCCTACGAGCAGTACTTC. It specifies CASTGTGRSYEQYF. The chain employs TRBV2 and TRBJ2-7; 9 bases match TRBD1. Germline V gene data show CDR1 as SNHLY and CDR2 as FYNNEI. This CDR3 has 14 residues. V trimming: 7 bases; J trimming: 1 base; junction bases outside the gene matches: 5.